The 19 T cell receptor beta chains in this list originate from one sample, sequenced in a study of blood T cell repertoires in COVID-19. Sequencing was performed with immunoSEQ multiplex PCR; in TCRdb, only in-frame clones are kept and a portion is missing. The sample carries some 140,000 clones, about 76% recorded once. The sequenced material came from peripheral blood. Source of these receptors: a woman aged 70-85 years with COVID-19, enrolled during active disease.

As DNA, the CDR3 is TGTGCCAGCAGCGTCGGACTAGCGGGGAACACCGGGGAGCTGTTTTTT. Translated, it gives CASSVGLAGNTGELFF. The chain links TRBV9 to TRBJ2-2; TRBD2 aligns across 11 bases. The trim removed 2 bases at V and 1 base at J, leaving 1 base unmatched. Germline V CDR1 and CDR2: SGDLS, YYNGEE. CDR3 length equals 16 residues.

The chain recombines TRBV28 with TRBJ1-6; a weak D match, TRBD1 (5 bases). The CDR3 is 15 residues long. V gave up 5 bases and J gave up 6 bases, with 14 bases separating them. Per the germline V gene, CDR1 is MDHEN and CDR2 is SYDVKM. CDR3 DNA sequence: TGTGCCAGCAGTCTAGGAGGGGCTCCTAATTCACCCCTCCACTTT. It yields the protein CASSLGGAPNSPLHF.

This chain links TRBV30 with TRBJ2-7, with 13 bases lining up with TRBD2. CDR3 size: 14 residues. CDR1 is GTSNPN, CDR2 SVGIG, per germline (reference sequence). The V gene end was trimmed by 3 bases and the J gene end by 1 base; junction bases not matched to a gene: 0. CDR3 region: CAWRGLAGSYEQYF. The CDR3 region has the DNA TGTGCCTGGAGGGGACTAGCGGGGTCCTACGAGCAGTACTTC.

The V call is TRBV27, the J call TRBJ1-6; 9 bases fit TRBD1. CDR1 and CDR2 from the germline V gene are MNHEY and SMNVEV (reference sequence). V lost 3 bases, J lost 10 bases, and 10 bases stayed unmatched. The CDR3 is made up of 16 amino acids. In DNA form, the CDR3 reads TGTGCCAGCAGTTTGCCAACCGGGACAGGGAGCTCACCCCTCCACTTT. Amino acids: CASSLPTGTGSSPLHF.

V and J are TRBV9 and TRBJ1-6; D call uncertain. The CDR3 covers 17 residues. Germline values: CDR1 SGDLS, CDR2 YYNGEE. Trimming stripped 0 bases from V and 5 bases from J, with 15 bases between. CDR3 DNA sequence: TGTGCCAGCAGCGTAGATTCCGGGAGAACCCATAATTCACCCCTCCACTTT. It codes for CASSVDSGRTHNSPLHF.

Concerning this clone itself: The conserved final phenylalanine or tryptophan is absent from the CDR3, which likely points to a read error. This sequence joins TRBV19 and TRBJ1-2, with 8 positions matching TRBD1. V trimming: 5 bases; J trimming: 8 bases; junction bases outside the gene matches: 7. CDR3 size: 13 residues. Germline values: CDR1 LNHDA, CDR2 SQIVND (reference sequence). CDR3 region: CASSSLSGGGYTL. The CDR3 DNA sequence: TGTGCCAGTAGTTCCCTTTCAGGGGGCGGCTACACCCTC.

The rearrangement uses TRBV6-6 and TRBJ2-2; TRBD1 agrees at 8 bases. Looked up from germline, CDR1 is MNHNY and CDR2 is SVGAGI (reference sequence). The CDR3 covers 15 residues. Trimming took 5 bases from V and 3 from J; bases not matched to a gene: 5. The CDR3 coding sequence is TGTGCCAGCAGTCCGACAGGGGCCTACACCGGGGAGCTGTTTTTT. This encodes CASSPTGAYTGELFF.

The CDR3: CASSIDMRVANNSPLHF. For the CDR3, the DNA is TGTGCCAGTAGTATCGATATGAGGGTTGCAAATAATTCACCCCTCCACTTT. The chain has TRBV19 and TRBJ1-6; D not certain. The CDR3 totals 17 residues. The V and J ends lost 3 bases and 5 bases respectively, with 17 bases between them. CDR1 and CDR2 (germline): LNHDA, SQIVND (reference sequence). The whole variable domain, filled in from reference TRBV19 and TRBJ1-6, reads DGGITQSPKYLFRKEGQNVTLSCEQNLNHDAMYWYRQDPGQGLRLIYYSQIVNDFQKGDIAEGYSVSREKKESFPLTVTSAQKNPTAFYLCASSIDMRVANNSPLHFGNGTRLTVT.

This clone occurred once. The chain joins TRBV27 to TRBJ2-7; 7 bases are a match to TRBD1. The V gene end was trimmed by 5 bases and the J gene end by 5 bases; junction bases not matched to a gene: 9. Germline assignment: CDR1 MNHEY and CDR2 SMNVEV (reference sequence). The CDR3 is made up of 14 amino acids. CDR3 sequence reads: CASSPYDTGDEQYF. The CDR3 nucleotides are TGTGCCAGCAGTCCTTACGACACAGGGGACGAGCAGTACTTC.

The genes are TRBV30 and TRBJ2-5; perhaps TRBD1 as D (6 bases). The germline CDR1 and CDR2 sequences are GTSNPN and SVGIG (reference sequence). Trimming removed 5 bases from V and 7 bases from J, with 14 bases in between. The CDR3 has 12 residues. The CDR3 nucleotides read TGTGCCTGGGGGGGCCTCTCAGTGACCCAGTACTTC. It codes for CAWGGLSVTQYF.

This chain uses TRBV28 with TRBJ1-2; no reliable D call. The CDR3 totals 15 residues. Trimming took off 5 bases at V and 7 bases at J, with 20 bases between the two ends. CDR1 MDHEN and CDR2 SYDVKM come from the germline V gene. The CDR3 sequence is CASSTGMGDLSGYTF. The CDR3 nucleotides are TGTGCCAGCAGTACCGGGATGGGAGATCTCAGTGGCTACACCTTC.

There are many counts of this clone. The V gene is TRBV5-5, the J gene TRBJ1-4, with D hard to call. Trimming pared 4 bases from V and 0 bases from J, leaving 19 bases between. The germline V gene has CDR1 SGHKS and CDR2 YYEKEE (reference sequence). The CDR3 contains 18 residues. The CDR3 nucleotides read TGTGCCAGCAGCGAGGGCCCTCTAAGACTTTCAACTAATGAAAAACTGTTTTTT. It yields the protein CASSEGPLRLSTNEKLFF.

A few counts support this clone. The rearrangement uses TRBV25-1 and TRBJ1-3, with TRBD1 matching over 10 bases. The germline V gene has CDR1 MGHDK and CDR2 SYGVNS. With 2 bases clipped from V and 2 bases from J, the junction kept 3 bases outside the gene matches. The CDR3 has 16 residues. The CDR3 loop is CASSEGQGVAGNTIYF. CDR3 DNA sequence: TGTGCCAGCAGTGAAGGACAGGGGGTGGCTGGAAACACCATATATTTT.

This chain joins TRBV2 and TRBJ1-1; TRBD1 is a possible D gene (5 bases). The CDR3 runs 12 residues. The V gene's germline CDR1 is SNHLY and CDR2 FYNNEI. Trimming removed 6 bases from V and 5 bases from J, with 10 bases in between. As DNA, the CDR3 is TGTGCCAGCAGCCGCAGGGATACTGAAGCTTTCTTT. Translation: CASSRRDTEAFF.

This clone was picked up a small number of times. The chain uses TRBV2 and TRBJ2-4; 7 nucleotides agree with TRBD2. This CDR3 comprises 14 residues. The ends lost 6 bases at V and 0 bases at J; junction bases unmatched: 2. Germline V lookup: CDR1 SNHLY, CDR2 FYNNEI. CDR3 coding DNA: TGTGCCAGCAGCGGGGGGTTAGCCAAAAACATTCAGTACTTC. Translating it yields CASSGGLAKNIQYF.

This chain links TRBV27 with TRBJ1-6, with 7 nucleotides matching TRBD1. Per germline, CDR1 MNHEY and CDR2 SMNVEV (reference sequence). V trimming: 6 bases; J trimming: 6 bases; junction bases outside the gene matches: 11. The CDR3 consists of 16 residues. The CDR3 DNA reads TGTGCCAGCAGACAGGATTGGGCAGGGGGTAATTCACCCCTCCACTTT. Translated, it gives CASRQDWAGGNSPLHF.

Here the CDR3 reads CASTQGAEQYF. DNA of the CDR3: TGTGCCAGCACCCAGGGCGCCGAGCAGTACTTC. V usage is TRBV5-6 and J usage is TRBJ2-7, with a weak D call TRBD1 (5 bases). The germline V and J ends were trimmed by 6 bases and 6 bases, with 10 bases remaining between them. The CDR3 has 11 residues. Germline V gene data show CDR1 as SGHDT and CDR2 as YYEEEE.

The chain is built from TRBV5-4 and TRBJ2-1, with D tentatively TRBD2 (7 bases). The germline V gene has CDR1 SGHNT and CDR2 YYREEE (reference sequence). The CDR3 sequence is 14 residues long. The V and J ends lost 3 bases and 6 bases respectively, with 13 bases between them. CDR3 residues: CASSSPRGANEQFF. The DNA of the CDR3 is TGTGCCAGCAGCTCCCCACGGGGGGCCAATGAGCAGTTCTTC.

V gene TRBV3-1 (or the pseudogene TRBV3-2) combines with J gene TRBJ1-4; tentatively, D is TRBD1 (5 bases). The germline V gene has CDR1 LGHDT and CDR2 YNNKEL (reference sequence). The CDR3 consists of 16 residues. V lost 2 bases and J 8 bases, leaving 18 bases between the germline ends. The CDR3 sequence is CASSQIPAGWGEKLFF. The CDR3 DNA sequence: TGTGCCAGCAGCCAAATTCCGGCAGGGTGGGGAGAAAAACTGTTTTTT.